This T cell receptor beta chain stems from a study of blood T cells in healthy people across ages. Study-wide results and caveats: Per million T cells, TCR beta diversity dropped roughly linearly as age increased.

To note about this clonotype: What it recognizes is unknown.

The second PCR ran 7 to 11 cycles with a sample-barcoded 5' primer and J-beta primers. TCRdb itself ran the 5' RACE reads through MiXCR, one entry per CDR3 protein. There are some 860,000 distinct CDR3 sequences in the sample; more than 55% occur only once, and roughly 26% lies in the top ten. Germline lookup yields CDR1 KGHDR and CDR2 SFDVKD. This CDR3 has 15 residues. Trimming cost V 1 base and J 2 bases, with 11 bases left between them. The sequence was collected from a man aged 40-50 years in good health. The source material was blood. V is TRBV24-1 and J is TRBJ2-7; D might be TRBD1 (6 bases). The CDR3 here is CATSDFAQGTYEQYF. CDR3 nucleotides: TGTGCCACCAGTGATTTCGCACAGGGCACCTACGAGCAGTACTTC.